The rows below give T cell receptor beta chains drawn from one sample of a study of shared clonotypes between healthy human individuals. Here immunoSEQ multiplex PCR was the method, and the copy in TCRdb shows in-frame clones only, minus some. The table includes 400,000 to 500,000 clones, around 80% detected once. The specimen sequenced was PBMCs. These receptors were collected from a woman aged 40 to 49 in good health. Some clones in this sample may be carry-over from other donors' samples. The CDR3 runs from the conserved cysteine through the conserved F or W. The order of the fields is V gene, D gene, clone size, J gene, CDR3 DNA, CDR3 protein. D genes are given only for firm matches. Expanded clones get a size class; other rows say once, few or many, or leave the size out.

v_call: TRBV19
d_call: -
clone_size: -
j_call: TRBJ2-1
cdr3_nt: TGTGCCAGTAGTATTGGGACCGTTGTCGAGCAGTTCTTC
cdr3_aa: CASSIGTVVEQFF

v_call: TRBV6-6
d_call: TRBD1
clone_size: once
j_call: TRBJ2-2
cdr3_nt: TGTGCCAGCGGTCAACAGGGGAGTTGGACCGGGGAGCTGTTTTTT
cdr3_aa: CASGQQGSWTGELFF

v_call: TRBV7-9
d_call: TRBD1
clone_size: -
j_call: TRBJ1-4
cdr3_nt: TGTGCCAGCAGCCTGGGACAGGGGATCGAAAAACTGTTTTTT
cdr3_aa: CASSLGQGIEKLFF

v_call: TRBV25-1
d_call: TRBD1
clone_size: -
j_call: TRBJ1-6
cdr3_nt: TGTGCCAGCCGGGACAGGGGTTCTCCCCTCCACTTT
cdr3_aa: CASRDRGSPLHF

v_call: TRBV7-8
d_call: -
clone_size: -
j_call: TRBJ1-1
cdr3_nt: TGTGCCAGCAGCTACGGGGAAAGCACTGAAGCTTTCTTT
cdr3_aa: CASSYGESTEAFF

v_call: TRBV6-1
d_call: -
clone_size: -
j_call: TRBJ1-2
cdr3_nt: TGTGCCAGCAGTCTCCGTCGACAGTGGCCCTATGGCTACACCTTC
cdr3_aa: CASSLRRQWPYGYTF

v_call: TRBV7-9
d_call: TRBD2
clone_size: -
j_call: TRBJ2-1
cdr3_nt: TGTGCCAGCAGCCTCCTGCTAGCGGGAGGGCCAGGGGAGCAGTTCTTC
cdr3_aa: CASSLLLAGGPGEQFF

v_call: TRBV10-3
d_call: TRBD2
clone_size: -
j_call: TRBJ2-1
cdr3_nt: TGTGCCATCAGGGGAGGGGCCAATGAGCAGTTCTTC
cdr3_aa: CAIRGGANEQFF

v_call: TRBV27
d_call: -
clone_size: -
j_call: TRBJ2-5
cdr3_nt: TGTGCCAGCAGTTTACTAGCGAGAGGAGAGACCCAGTACTTC
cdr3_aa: CASSLLARGETQYF

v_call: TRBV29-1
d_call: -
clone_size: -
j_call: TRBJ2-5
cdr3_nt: TGCAGCGTTGGGCAGGGGGGGTTCCAAGAGACCCAGTACTTC
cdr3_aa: CSVGQGGFQETQYF

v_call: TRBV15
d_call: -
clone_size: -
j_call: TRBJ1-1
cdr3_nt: TGTGCCACCAGCAGAGATTTGACGGCGAACACTGAAGCTTTCTTT
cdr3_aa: CATSRDLTANTEAFF

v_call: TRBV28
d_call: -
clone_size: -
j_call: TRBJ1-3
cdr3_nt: TGTGCCAGCAGTCCACCCCTTCTTCAGAGCTCTGGAAACACCATATATTTT
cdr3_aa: CASSPPLLQSSGNTIYF

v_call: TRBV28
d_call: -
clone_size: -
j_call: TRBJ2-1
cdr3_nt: TGTGCCAGCAGTTTATCCTCAGGGGGGGGTTACAATGAGCAGTTCTTC
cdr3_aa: CASSLSSGGGYNEQFF

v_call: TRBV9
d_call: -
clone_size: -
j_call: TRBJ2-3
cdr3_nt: TGTGCCAGCAGCGTAGGGACCAATTCTCGCACAGATACGCAGTATTTT
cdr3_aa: CASSVGTNSRTDTQYF

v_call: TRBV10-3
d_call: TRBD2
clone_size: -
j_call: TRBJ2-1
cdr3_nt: TGTGCCATCAGTGTGACTAGCAGCTACAATGAGCAGTTCTTC
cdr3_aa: CAISVTSSYNEQFF

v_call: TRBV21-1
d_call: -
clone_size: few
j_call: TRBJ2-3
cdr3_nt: TGTGCCAGCAGCATCGTGGCGGGCCAGGAGGCAGATACGCAGTATTTT
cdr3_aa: CASSIVAGQEADTQYF

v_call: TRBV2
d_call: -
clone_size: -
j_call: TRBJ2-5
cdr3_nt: TGTGCCAGCAGTCGAGGCCAAGAGACCCAGTACTTC
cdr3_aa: CASSRGQETQYF

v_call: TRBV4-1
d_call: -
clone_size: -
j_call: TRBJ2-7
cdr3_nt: TGCGCCAGCAGCCAAGATCCACAAGGGTCCTACGAGCAGTACTTC
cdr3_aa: CASSQDPQGSYEQYF

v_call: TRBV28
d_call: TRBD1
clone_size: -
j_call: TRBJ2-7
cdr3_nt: TGTGCCAGCAGTTCTCCCGGGACAGTCTACGAGCAGTACTTC
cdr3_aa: CASSSPGTVYEQYF

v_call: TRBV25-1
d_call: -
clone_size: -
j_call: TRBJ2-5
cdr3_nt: TGTGCCAGCAGTGCAGGGGGGAAAGAGACCCAGTACTTC
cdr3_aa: CASSAGGKETQYF

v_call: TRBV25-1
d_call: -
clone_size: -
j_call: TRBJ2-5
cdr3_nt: TGTGCCAGCGGACCACCCCCCAACGAACAAGAGACCCAGTACTTC
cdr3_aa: CASGPPPNEQETQYF

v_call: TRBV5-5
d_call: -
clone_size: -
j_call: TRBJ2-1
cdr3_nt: TGTGCCAGCAGCTTGGGGACGTTGAATGAGCAGTTCTTC
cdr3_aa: CASSLGTLNEQFF

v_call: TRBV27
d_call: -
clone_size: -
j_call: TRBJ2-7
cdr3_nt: TGTGCCAGCACCCCCCGGCCGGGGGCCTACGAGCAGTACTTC
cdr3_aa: CASTPRPGAYEQYF

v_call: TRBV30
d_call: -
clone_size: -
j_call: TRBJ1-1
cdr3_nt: TGTGCCCCCCCCGTGGTGGGACCCATGAACACTGAAGCTTTCTTT
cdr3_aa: CAPPVVGPMNTEAFF

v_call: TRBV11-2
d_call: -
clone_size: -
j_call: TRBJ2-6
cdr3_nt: TGTGCCAGCAGCTTATCGGGCCTACAGGGCCCCTCTGGGGCCAACGTCCTGACTTTC
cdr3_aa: CASSLSGLQGPSGANVLTF

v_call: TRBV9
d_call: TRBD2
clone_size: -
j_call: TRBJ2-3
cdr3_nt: TGTGCCAGCAGCTACCGGACTAGCGGGAGTGGCACAGATACGCAGTATTTT
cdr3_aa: CASSYRTSGSGTDTQYF

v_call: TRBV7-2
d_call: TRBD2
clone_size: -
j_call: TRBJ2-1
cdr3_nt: TGTGCCAGCAGCTCTATTAGCGGGAGTCCTGTCTACAATGAGCAGTTCTTC
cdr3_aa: CASSSISGSPVYNEQFF

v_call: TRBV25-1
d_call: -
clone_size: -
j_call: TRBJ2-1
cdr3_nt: TGTGCCAGCAGTGGACTAGAGCGCACCTACAATGAGCAGTTCTTC
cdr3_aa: CASSGLERTYNEQFF

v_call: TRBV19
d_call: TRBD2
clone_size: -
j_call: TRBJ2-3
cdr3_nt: TGTGCCAGTAGTATAGTAGCGGGAGGCACAGATACGCAGTATTTT
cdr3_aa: CASSIVAGGTDTQYF

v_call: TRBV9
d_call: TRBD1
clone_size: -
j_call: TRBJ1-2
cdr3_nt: TGTGCCAGCAGCGCCAGTCCCGGGACAGGGTTTGGCTACACCTTC
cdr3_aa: CASSASPGTGFGYTF

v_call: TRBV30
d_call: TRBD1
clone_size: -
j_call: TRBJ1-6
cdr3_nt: TGTGCCTGGACCCACAGGGGTAATTCACCCCTCCACTTT
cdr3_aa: CAWTHRGNSPLHF

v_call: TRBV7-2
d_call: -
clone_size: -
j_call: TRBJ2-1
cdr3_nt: TGTGCCAGCAGCTTAGGGGGAGGCTCCCTCGAGCAGTTCTTC
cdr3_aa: CASSLGGGSLEQFF

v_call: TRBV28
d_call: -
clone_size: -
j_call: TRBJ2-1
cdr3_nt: TGTGCCAGCAGTTCGCGGGCCTTAGGAGAGCAGTTCTTC
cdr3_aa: CASSSRALGEQFF

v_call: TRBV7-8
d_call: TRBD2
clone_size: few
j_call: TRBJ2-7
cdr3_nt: TGTGCCAGCACCTCAAGAAGACTAGCGCCCTACGAGCAGTACTTC
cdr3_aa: CASTSRRLAPYEQYF

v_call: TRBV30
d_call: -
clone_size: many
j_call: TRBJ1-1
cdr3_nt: TGTGCCTGGAGTAGAGCCAGGGACACTGAAGCTTTCTTT
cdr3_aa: CAWSRARDTEAFF

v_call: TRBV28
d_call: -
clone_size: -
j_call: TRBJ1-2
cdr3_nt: TGTGCCAGCAGTACCTCCGAGGGGTTCTATGGCTACACCTTC
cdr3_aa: CASSTSEGFYGYTF

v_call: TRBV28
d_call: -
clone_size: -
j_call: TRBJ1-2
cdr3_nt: TGTGCCAGCAGTTTACCGGAATACTATGGCTACACCTTC
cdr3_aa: CASSLPEYYGYTF

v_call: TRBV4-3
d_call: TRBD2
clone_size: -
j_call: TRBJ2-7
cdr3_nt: TGCGCCAGCAGCCAAGACGGGACTAGCGTCTCCTACGAGCAGTACTTC
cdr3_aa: CASSQDGTSVSYEQYF

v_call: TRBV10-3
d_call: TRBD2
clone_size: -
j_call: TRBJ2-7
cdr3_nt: TGTGCCAGCAGCTTGGCCGCGGCTAGCGGGAGTAGCGAGCAGTACTTC
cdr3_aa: CASSLAAASGSSEQYF

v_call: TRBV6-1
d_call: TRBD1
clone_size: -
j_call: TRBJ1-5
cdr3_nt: TGTGCCAGCAGTGACGGGACAGATAATCAGCCCCAGCATTTT
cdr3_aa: CASSDGTDNQPQHF

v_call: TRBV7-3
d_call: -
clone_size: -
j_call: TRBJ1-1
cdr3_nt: TGTGCCAGCAGTTCCGTTGGGGGGCTTTTGGGCACTGAAGCTTTCTTT
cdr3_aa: CASSSVGGLLGTEAFF

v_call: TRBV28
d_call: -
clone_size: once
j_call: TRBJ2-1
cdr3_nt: TGTGCCAGCAGTCCCTCGGCAGGGACGGTACACAATGAGCAGTTCTTC
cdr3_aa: CASSPSAGTVHNEQFF

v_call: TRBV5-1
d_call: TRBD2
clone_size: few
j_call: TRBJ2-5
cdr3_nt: TGCGCCAGCAGCCTAGGACTAGCGGGAGGGGGAGAGACCCAGTACTTC
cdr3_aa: CASSLGLAGGGETQYF

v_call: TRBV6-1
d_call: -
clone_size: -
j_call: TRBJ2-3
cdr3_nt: TGTGCCAGCAGTGTTACGACCGGGACTGGTAGCACAGATACGCAGTATTTT
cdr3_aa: CASSVTTGTGSTDTQYF

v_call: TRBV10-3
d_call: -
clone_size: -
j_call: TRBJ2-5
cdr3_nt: TGTGCCATCAGTGATCAGAACCAAGAGACCCAGTACTTC
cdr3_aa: CAISDQNQETQYF

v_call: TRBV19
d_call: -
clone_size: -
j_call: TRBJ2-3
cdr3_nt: TGTGCCAGTAGTTCTATGGGGGCAGATACGCAGTATTTT
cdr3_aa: CASSSMGADTQYF

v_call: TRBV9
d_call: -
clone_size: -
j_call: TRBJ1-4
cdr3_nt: TGTGCCAGCAGCGGGGACACTCCATCTAATGAAAAACTGTTTTTT
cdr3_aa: CASSGDTPSNEKLFF

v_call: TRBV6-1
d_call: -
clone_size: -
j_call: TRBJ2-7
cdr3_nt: TGTGCCAGCAGTGAACAGGGGCGTAACGAGCAGTACTTC
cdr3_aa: CASSEQGRNEQYF

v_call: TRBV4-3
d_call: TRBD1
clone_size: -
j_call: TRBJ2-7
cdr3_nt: TGCGCCAGCAGCCGTGACAGGGCGAGCTCCTACGAGCAGTACTTC
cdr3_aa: CASSRDRASSYEQYF